This entry features one T cell receptor (beta chain) sequence. As yet, its antigen is unknown. TCRdb's copy holds only in-frame clones and misses some; the assay was immunoSEQ multiplex PCR. The table lists around 450,000 clones, roughly 91% of them singletons. The data were taken from a study of Ad26.COV2.S vaccination and SARS-CoV-2 variants. Study-wide background: Of the COV1001 trial arms, the Ad26.COV2.S arm included the donor. Study-level findings and limits: People who got the vaccine or the placebo had similar non-spike TCR breadth.

Treatment described: about 20 received Ad26.COV2.S at low or high dose, single or two shots; roughly 5 received placebo; per-sample allocation not given. Samples came from day 63 after the first vaccine or placebo injection. This CDR3 is built from 15 residues. Trimming shortened V by 2 bases and J by 3 bases, and 17 bases separated the two germline ends. Germline V gene lookup returns CDR1 SQVTM and CDR2 ANQGSEA. The chain is built from TRBV29-1 and TRBJ2-7; the D gene is possibly TRBD1 (6 bases). This sequence originates from a person between 18 and 59 years old who received the Ad26.COV2.S COVID-19 vaccine or a placebo. The sequencing used peripheral blood, collected in a trial of Ad26.COV2.S vaccine versus placebo. The CDR3 loop is CSVERADGTNYEQYF. CDR3 nucleotide sequence: TGCAGCGTTGAACGGGCCGACGGGACAAACTACGAGCAGTACTTC.